The entry below describes one T cell receptor beta chain. This receptor's antigen is unknown. No base quality values were provided; no much bigger clone lies one nucleotide off. Based on the germline V gene, the CDR1 and CDR2 sequences are SNHLY and FYNNEI. There are 13 amino acids in the CDR3, from cysteine to phenylalanine inclusive. The DNA shown is the 39-base CDR3, in frame from base 1. V gives up 11 bases and J gives up 6 bases, and the segment between their germline ends measures 17 bases. The sample originates from a study of sequential checkpoint blockade in melanoma (dated by TCRdb to the late 2010s). Context from the whole study: Patients were randomized 1:1 to first-line nivolumab followed by ipilimumab (arm A) or ipilimumab followed by nivolumab (arm B). Maintenance nivolumab came after each of the two trial sequences. What the study reported, not specific to this receptor: Larger, independent patient cohorts are needed to validate the response-prediction model that combines TCR metrics and mutation burden.

In light of the paper, this sample's treatment or condition label describes: randomized to nivolumab then ipilimumab (arm A) or the reverse (arm B). No trial patient had received prior DNA-damaging chemotherapy. Thawed PBMCs were sorted on a FACS Aria II flow cytometer to isolate live CD3+CD8+ cells negative for CD19 and CD56. CheckMate 064, a randomized, open-label phase II trial of sequential checkpoint blockade, was the source of the samples, all of which came from patients with melanoma. Peripheral blood mononuclear cells were collected by leukapheresis, purified using Ficoll-Paque, and frozen in human serum containing roughly 10% DMSO. Right after sorting, the blood CD3+CD8+ cells were verified to be >95% pure, and DNA extraction followed. The immunoSEQ Assay was used to immunosequence TCRbeta CDR3 regions from genomic DNA. Genomic DNA was amplified by bias-controlled multiplex PCR before high-throughput sequencing. From the authors' description of their analysis: To quantify the absolute abundance of each unique TCRbeta CDR3 region, the sequences were collapsed and filtered. Clonality, defined as 1 minus Pielou's evenness, was calculated using only productive rearrangements. A previously published method was used to identify clones with significantly greater frequencies in on-treatment samples than in baseline samples. This is the immuneACCESS table as TCRdb keeps it, with only in-frame sequences that have V and J called. A part of the clones is gone; compared with another copy, unresolved V genes explain less than half, and the rest is unexplained. The D gene and trimming were derived from the DNA, and the V and J assignments and clone size from that table. Here the sample has under 9,000 clones; more than 55% occur a single time. Jointly, the top ten make up approximately 50% of the sample.

The sequence came from a human patient with melanoma. Some clones in this sample may be carry-over from other donors' samples. Rearrangement joined TRBV2 to TRBJ1-5, and possibly TRBD1, on 6 matching bases. Specimen: CD8+ T cells sorted from blood (inferred from file names), collected from a patient given nivolumab and ipilimumab in sequence. The sequenced DNA: TGTGCCGTGACCCAGGGGAAATTTCAGCCCCAGCATTTT. Its protein reads: CAVTQGKFQPQHF.